This TCR beta chain was captured by sequencing in a study of T cells in Graves' hyperthyroidism and ophthalmopathy. Amplified TCR beta CDR3 regions derived from RNA transcripts. HTBI primers were used for first-round RT-PCR of the TCR CDR3. TCRdb used MiXCR to reprocess the multiplex PCR reads, holding one entry per CDR3 protein. This table has some 530,000 distinct CDR3 sequences, approximately 22% appearing once. There are many counts of this clonotype. Trimming took off 3 bases at V and 1 base at J, with 9 bases between the two ends. CDR1 and CDR2 (germline): MDHEN, SYDVKM. There are 14 residues in the CDR3.

The chain is built from TRBV28 and TRBJ1-1; unclear D gene. Sequencing input: blood. The TCR originated in a woman in her seventies with Graves' ophthalmopathy. The DNA of the CDR3 is TGTGCCAGCAGTTTCTCAGTCCGGAACACTGAAGCTTTCTTT. Protein product: CASSFSVRNTEAFF.